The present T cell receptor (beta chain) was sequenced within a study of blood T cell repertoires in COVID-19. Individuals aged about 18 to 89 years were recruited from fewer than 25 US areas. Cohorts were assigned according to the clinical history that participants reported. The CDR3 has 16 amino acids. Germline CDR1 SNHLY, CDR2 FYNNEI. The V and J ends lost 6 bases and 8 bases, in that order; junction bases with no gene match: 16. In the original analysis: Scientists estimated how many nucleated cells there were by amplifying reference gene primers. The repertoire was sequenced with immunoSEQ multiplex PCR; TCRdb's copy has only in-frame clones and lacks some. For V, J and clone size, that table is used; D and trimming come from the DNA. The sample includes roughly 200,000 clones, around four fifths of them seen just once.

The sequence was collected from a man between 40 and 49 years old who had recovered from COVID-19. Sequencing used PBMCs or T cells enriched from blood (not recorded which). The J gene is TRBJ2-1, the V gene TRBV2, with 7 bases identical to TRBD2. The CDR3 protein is CASRAASGAGFYEQFF. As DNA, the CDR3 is TGTGCCAGCAGGGCCGCTAGCGGAGCCGGGTTCTATGAGCAGTTCTTC.